This T cell receptor beta chain was documented in a study of T-cell reconstitution after alpha-beta-depleted transplantation in children. Notes on the study in general: Alpha-beta T cells about two months after transplant reportedly derived from several hundred expanded graft clones. T-cell counts and diversity at one year following transplant were attributed mainly to newly produced T cells. Elevated TCRbeta diversity at day 60 was traced, in some patients, to surviving recipient T cells and thymic progenitors.

Unique molecular identifiers were incorporated into the prepared TCRbeta library. TCRdb ran MiXCR on the PCR reads and lists one entry per CDR3 protein. The sample shows around 440,000 distinct CDR3 sequences, 8% to 11% of them seen only once. This clonotype was picked up many times. Its target is unknown. Trimming removed 1 base at V and 9 bases at J, with 13 bases between. The CDR3 contains 14 residues. Germline CDR1 and CDR2: SEHNR and FQNEAQ (reference sequence). The sample here was PBMCs, taken before TCRalphabeta/CD19-depleted stem cell transplant. This receptor was identified in a child aged 2 to 15 with inherited bone marrow failure, due to receive a stem cell transplant. The chain links TRBV7-9 to TRBJ2-1; D gene ambiguous. Here the CDR3 reads CASSLGSENGEQFF. In DNA, the CDR3 is TGTGCCAGCAGCTTAGGATCCGAAAATGGTGAGCAGTTCTTC.